Shown below are 30 T cell receptor beta chains from a single sample sequenced in a study of T cells in Graves' hyperthyroidism and ophthalmopathy. Template material for amplifying TCR beta CDR3 regions consisted of RNA transcripts. With the HTBI primer set, the TCR CDR3 went through a first round of RT-PCR. TCRdb reprocessed the multiplex PCR reads via MiXCR and lists one record per CDR3 protein. The sample holds roughly 700,000 distinct CDR3 sequences, around a third seen once. Sequenced: blood. The receptors were sampled from a woman in her 40s with Graves' hyperthyroidism.

Remarks on this clonotype: A much larger clone lies a single base off, so this may be a read error. The chain recombines TRBV20-1 with TRBJ2-5; TRBD2 agrees at 12 bases. Germline V gene lookup returns CDR1 DFQATT and CDR2 SNEGSKA (reference sequence). The CDR3 is made up of 14 amino acids. J lost 3 bases, V lost 6 bases, and 5 bases had no gene match. CDR3 loop: CSAPLAGGEETQYF. Written as DNA, the CDR3 is TGCAGTGCCCCTCTAGCGGGGGGGGAAGAGACCCAGTACTTC.

The chain recombines TRBV7-9 with TRBJ2-6, with 9 positions matching TRBD1. J gave up 0 bases and V 3 bases, and 6 bases lay outside the gene matches. The CDR3 has 18 residues. Germline V lookup: CDR1 SEHNR, CDR2 FQNEAQ (reference sequence). In DNA form, the CDR3 reads TGTGCCAGCAGCTTTCGGGGGACAGGGATCTCTGGGGCCAACGTCCTGACTTTC. Its translation: CASSFRGTGISGANVLTF.

This clonotype has ten or more counts. The chain recombines TRBV10-3 with TRBJ2-5, with 8 bases that match TRBD1. This CDR3 region has 15 residues. Losses at the gene ends were 7 bases for V and 2 bases for J; bases not matched to a gene: 9. CDR1 and CDR2 (germline): ENHRY, SYGVKD. The CDR3 DNA follows: TGTGCCATCAAAGGATCCAGGGGGCTACAAGAGACCCAGTACTTC. Residues: CAIKGSRGLQETQYF.

This clonotype was found a few times. V and J are TRBV19 and TRBJ1-2, with TRBD1 matching over 7 bases. V was clipped by 5 bases and J by 6 bases; unmatched bases: 12. The CDR3 runs 15 residues. CDR1 is LNHDA and CDR2 is SQIVND in the germline V gene (reference sequence). The CDR3 spells CASSVQRGRTDGYTF. The CDR3 bases are TGTGCCAGTAGTGTTCAGAGGGGGCGCACGGATGGCTACACCTTC.

The J gene is TRBJ2-7, the V gene TRBV29-1, with a possible D match to TRBD2 (6 bases). CDR3 length: 13 residues. V lost 4 bases to trimming and J lost 4 bases, with 14 bases between them. The germline CDR1 and CDR2 sequences are SQVTM and ANQGSEA. CDR3 region: CSVASAGRYEQYF. The CDR3 region has the DNA TGCAGCGTTGCCTCCGCGGGACGGTACGAGCAGTACTTC.

This clonotype was observed at least ten times. The chain recombines TRBV10-3 with TRBJ2-5; 7 nucleotides agree with TRBD1. This CDR3 contains 14 residues. Per germline, CDR1 ENHRY and CDR2 SYGVKD. The J segment lost 5 bases and the V segment lost 5 bases, leaving 8 bases of the junction unmatched. CDR3 sequence reads: CAISPDTGEETQYF. CDR3 DNA: TGTGCCATCAGTCCTGATACAGGGGAGGAGACCCAGTACTTC.

This chain's CDR3 is CASSFQGTKYGYTF. CDR3 in DNA: TGTGCCAGCAGTTTTCAGGGGACGAAATATGGCTACACCTTC. The V gene is TRBV12-3 or TRBV12-4, the J gene TRBJ1-2; possible D gene TRBD1, 6 bases. Trimming shortened V by 3 bases and J by 5 bases, and 13 bases separated the two germline ends. The CDR3 runs to 14 residues.

V gene TRBV12-3 or TRBV12-4 combines with J gene TRBJ1-5, with 8 nucleotides matching TRBD1. CDR3 length: 15 residues. The V segment lost 7 bases and the J segment 4 bases; nucleotides outside the gene matches: 9. CDR3 bases: TGTGCCAGCACTGTGACAGGGGCGACAAATCAGCCCCAGCATTTT. Residues: CASTVTGATNQPQHF.

The chain is built from TRBV19 and TRBJ2-7, with no clear D. In germline, CDR1 is LNHDA, CDR2 SQIVND (reference sequence). This CDR3 is 16 amino acids long. V dropped 6 bases and J dropped 2 bases, with 20 bases sitting between them. CDR3 coding DNA: TGTGCCAGTAGCGACCTACGCTGGGCCGCTACCTACGAGCAGTACTTC. Protein: CASSDLRWAATYEQYF.

The chain uses TRBV7-9 and TRBJ2-7, with 9 bases aligning to TRBD1. The CDR3 is 15 amino acids. Germline values: CDR1 SEHNR, CDR2 FQNEAQ (reference sequence). J lost 3 bases, V lost 3 bases, and 6 bases had no gene match. The CDR3 DNA is TGTGCCAGCAGCTTCTCGGGGGACAGGGTCTACGAGCAGTACTTC. Its translation: CASSFSGDRVYEQYF.

This clonotype has a count of ten or more. The V gene is TRBV12-3 or TRBV12-4, the J gene TRBJ2-7, with TRBD1 identical over 9 bases. The CDR3 is 14 amino acids. With 4 bases clipped from V and 2 bases from J, the junction kept 3 bases outside the gene matches. The CDR3, as DNA: TGTGCCAGCAGTTGGACAGGGGAAACCTACGAGCAGTACTTC. This encodes CASSWTGETYEQYF.

This clonotype showed up many times. V is TRBV29-1 and J is TRBJ1-2; the D is unclear. The CDR3 loop spans 12 amino acids. Trimming pared 7 bases from V and 7 bases from J, leaving 16 bases between. CDR1 is SQVTM and CDR2 is ANQGSEA in the germline V gene. The CDR3 DNA reads TGCAGCGCCCGGGCAGGAGAGTTTGGCTACACCTTC. Amino acid sequence: CSARAGEFGYTF. Based on the CDR3 plus reference TRBV29-1 and TRBJ1-2, the full variable domain is SAVISQKPSRDICQRGTSLTIQCQVDSQVTMMFWYRQQPGQSLTLIATANQGSEATYESGFVIDKFPISRPNLTFSTLTVSNMSPEDSSIYLCSARAGEFGYTFGSGTRLTVV.

Worth noting for this clonotype: A much bigger clone sits one base away, suggesting this may be a read error. Lacking the conserved final phenylalanine or tryptophan, this CDR3 likely reflects a read error. The V call is TRBV20-1, the J call TRBJ1-5; TRBD1 agrees at 8 bases. The V segment lost 7 bases and the J segment 0 bases; nucleotides outside the gene matches: 2. Germline assignment: CDR1 DFQATT and CDR2 SNEGSKA (reference sequence). The CDR3 is 13 residues long. CDR3 protein: CSGTGNSNQPQHV. CDR3 sequence (DNA): TGCAGTGGGACAGGGAATAGCAATCAGCCCCAGCATGTT.

This clonotype was seen a few times. This rearrangement joins TRBV6-5 to TRBJ1-5; D is undetermined. This CDR3 has 12 amino acids. V was cut by 5 bases and J by 7 bases, with 9 bases left in between. Germline loops: CDR1 MNHEY, CDR2 SVGAGI. This CDR3 reads CASSQTQQPQHF. The CDR3 nucleotides read TGTGCCAGCAGTCAAACCCAGCAGCCCCAGCATTTT.

In its sample, this clonotype was seen a few times. The V call is TRBV12-5, the J call TRBJ1-5; D possibly corresponds to TRBD1 (6 bases). CDR1 and CDR2 (germline): LGHNT, FRNRAP. The ends were cut back, 1 base at V and 6 bases at J, with 13 bases in the middle. The CDR3 runs to 15 residues. Here the CDR3 DNA reads TGTGCTAGTGGTTTGGGACCCGCAGGGGTTCAGCCCCAGCATTTT. It codes for CASGLGPAGVQPQHF.

This clonotype was seen repeatedly, ten times or more. This chain connects TRBV19 to TRBJ1-5; D ambiguous. The CDR3 contains 13 residues. Germline CDR1 and CDR2: LNHDA and SQIVND (reference sequence). V lost 6 bases to trimming and J lost 4 bases, with 10 bases between them. The CDR3 protein is CASSDQRNQPQHF. CDR3 in DNA: TGTGCCAGTAGCGACCAGAGAAATCAGCCCCAGCATTTT.

This clonotype was seen repeatedly, ten times or more. The V call is TRBV24-1, the J call TRBJ2-7; perhaps TRBD1 as D (5 bases). Germline-derived CDR1 and CDR2 are KGHDR and SFDVKD. The germline V and J ends were trimmed by 6 bases and 4 bases, with 12 bases remaining between them. The CDR3 has 13 residues. CDR3 protein: CATSSGREYEQYF. In nucleotides, the CDR3 is TGTGCCACCAGTAGTGGCAGGGAATACGAGCAGTACTTC.

This clonotype was observed at least ten times. The CDR3 is CASSESRTGRNTEAFF. The CDR3 region has the DNA TGCGCCAGCAGTGAGAGCCGGACAGGGAGGAACACTGAAGCTTTCTTT. J is TRBJ1-1 and V is TRBV10-1, with 8 nucleotides matching TRBD1. This CDR3 region has 16 residues. Germline CDR1 reads WNHNN; CDR2 reads SYGVQD (reference sequence). J lost 1 base, V lost 2 bases, and 6 bases had no gene match.

This chain uses TRBV7-2 with TRBJ1-2; 7 bases match TRBD1. The germline gives CDR1 SGHTA, CDR2 FQGNSA. V was clipped by 5 bases and J by 4 bases; unmatched bases: 7. This CDR3 comprises 14 residues. The CDR3 is CASSATGPAYGYTF. The CDR3 nucleotides read TGTGCCAGCAGCGCGACAGGGCCCGCCTATGGCTACACCTTC.

The V call is TRBV4-1, the J call TRBJ2-5; 8 nucleotides match TRBD1. The CDR3 is 16 residues long. J gave up 0 bases and V 3 bases, and 6 bases lay outside the gene matches. CDR1 MGHRA and CDR2 YSYEKL come from the germline V gene. The CDR3 DNA reads TGCGCCAGCAGCCAGGACAGGGACAGGTACCAAGAGACCCAGTACTTC. Amino acid sequence: CASSQDRDRYQETQYF.

V usage is TRBV6-5 and J usage is TRBJ2-7, with 7 bases aligning to TRBD1. CDR1 and CDR2 from the germline V gene are MNHEY and SVGAGI. J was trimmed by 4 bases and V by 5 bases; bases with no gene match: 8. The CDR3 runs 14 residues. The DNA for the CDR3 is TGTGCCAGCAGTGGGCCGGGACAGAGTTACGAGCAGTACTTC. As protein: CASSGPGQSYEQYF.

This clonotype was picked up many times. This chain links TRBV7-9 with TRBJ1-2, with D perhaps TRBD1 (6 bases). Trimming cost V 2 bases and J 1 base, with 14 bases left between them. Germline V gene data show CDR1 as SEHNR and CDR2 as FQNEAQ (reference sequence). This CDR3 has 16 residues. The CDR3 bases are TGTGCCAGCAGCTTACTAACAGGGACTTTTAACTATGGCTACACCTTC. It yields the protein CASSLLTGTFNYGYTF. Looking up the rest from reference TRBV7-9 and TRBJ1-2 gives the full variable domain: DTGVSQNPRHKITKRGQNVTFRCDPISEHNRLYWYRQTLGQGPEFLTYFQNEAQLEKSRLLSDRFSAERPKGSFSTLEIQRTEQGDSAMYLCASSLLTGTFNYGYTFGSGTRLTVV.

This clonotype was observed once. The CDR3 bases are TGTGCCAGCAGCCGGGGGGTACAGGGGGAATCACCCCTCCACTTT. Its protein product is CASSRGVQGESPLHF. V gene TRBV11-1 combines with J gene TRBJ1-6, with 8 bases matching TRBD1. The V gene's germline CDR1 is SGHAT and CDR2 FQDESV (reference sequence). The CDR3 loop spans 15 amino acids. V gave up 5 bases and J gave up 10 bases; unmatched junction bases: 10.

In its sample, this clonotype was seen many times. The gene calls are TRBV20-1 and TRBJ1-2; D remains unclear. Trimming shortened V by 5 bases and J by 4 bases, and 11 bases separated the two germline ends. Germline V gene sequence: CDR1 DFQATT, CDR2 SNEGSKA (reference sequence). The CDR3 has 12 amino acids. The CDR3 reads CSAWEGFYGYTF. CDR3 coding DNA: TGCAGTGCTTGGGAGGGTTTCTATGGCTACACCTTC.

DNA of the CDR3: TGCGCCAGCAGCCCCCTTGCGGGGGCAAGCAAAAACATTCAGTACTTC. It translates to CASSPLAGASKNIQYF. The V gene is TRBV4-3, the J gene TRBJ2-4; TRBD2 is a possible D gene (7 bases). Germline loops: CDR1 LGHNA, CDR2 YSLEER. The CDR3 covers 16 residues. Trimming left V 4 bases short and J 3 bases short, with 16 bases between.

The chain has TRBV5-1 and TRBJ1-6; TRBD1 is a possible D gene (6 bases). The CDR3 has 15 residues. Germline CDR1 and CDR2: SGHRS and YFSETQ. Trimming took 1 base from V and 6 from J, leaving 11 bases between them. The CDR3 region has the DNA TGCGCCAGCAGCTTGTCAGGGGAGGCTAATTCACCCCTCCACTTT. It codes for CASSLSGEANSPLHF. Using reference TRBV5-1 and TRBJ1-6 for the parts outside the CDR3, the full variable domain is KAGVTQTPRYLIKTRGQQVTLSCSPISGHRSVSWYQQTPGQGLQFLFEYFSETQRNKGNFPGRFSGRQFSNSRSEMNVSTLELGDSALYLCASSLSGEANSPLHFGNGTRLTVT.

This clonotype was picked up a small number of times. The chain carries TRBV7-9 and TRBJ2-7; 11 bases are a match to TRBD1. The trim removed 6 bases at V and 5 bases at J, leaving 6 bases unmatched. CDR3 length equals 14 residues. CDR1 SEHNR and CDR2 FQNEAQ come from the germline V gene (reference sequence). CDR3 amino acids: CASSPGQGVNEQYF. CDR3 bases: TGTGCCAGCAGTCCGGGACAGGGGGTAAACGAGCAGTACTTC.

This clonotype was recorded many times. The genes are TRBV7-8 and TRBJ2-7; 9 bases line up with TRBD1. CDR3 size: 15 residues. Trimming removed 3 bases from V and 6 bases from J; junction bases left unmatched: 9. From germline, CDR1 is SGHVS and CDR2 FQNEAQ. CDR3 loop: CASSFWSGQGPEQYF. The DNA for the CDR3 is TGTGCCAGCAGCTTTTGGTCCGGACAGGGGCCCGAGCAGTACTTC.

Note on this clonotype: Just one base apart from a much larger clone, this may be a read error. The chain uses TRBV7-2 and TRBJ2-2; D is unresolved. Looked up from germline, CDR1 is SGHTA and CDR2 is FQGNSA. This CDR3 comprises 13 residues. The CDR3 DNA reads TGTGCCGGCAGCCCCATTGTGGCCGGGGAGCTGTTTTTT. Translation gives CAGSPIVAGELFF.

To note about this clonotype: One junction end disagrees with the germline gene, perhaps due to a read error. This chain uses TRBV13 with TRBJ2-7, with 7 bases that match TRBD1. This CDR3 region has 14 residues. Germline CDR1 PRHDT, CDR2 FYEKMQ (reference sequence). In DNA, the CDR3 is TGTGCCAGCAGCTTGGGACAGATCCCCTACGATCAGTACTTC. Translated, it gives CASSLGQIPYDQYF.